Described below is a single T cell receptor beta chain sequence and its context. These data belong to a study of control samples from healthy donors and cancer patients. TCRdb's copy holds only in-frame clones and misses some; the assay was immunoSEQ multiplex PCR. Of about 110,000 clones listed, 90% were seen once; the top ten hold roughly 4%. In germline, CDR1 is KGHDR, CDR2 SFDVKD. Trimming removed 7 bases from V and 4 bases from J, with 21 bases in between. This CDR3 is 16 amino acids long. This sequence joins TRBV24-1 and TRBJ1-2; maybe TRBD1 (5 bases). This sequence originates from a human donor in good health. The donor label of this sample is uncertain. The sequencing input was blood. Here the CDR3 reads CATSPDPGGSIYGYTF. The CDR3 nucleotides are TGTGCCACCAGCCCCGATCCTGGGGGAAGTATCTATGGCTACACCTTC.